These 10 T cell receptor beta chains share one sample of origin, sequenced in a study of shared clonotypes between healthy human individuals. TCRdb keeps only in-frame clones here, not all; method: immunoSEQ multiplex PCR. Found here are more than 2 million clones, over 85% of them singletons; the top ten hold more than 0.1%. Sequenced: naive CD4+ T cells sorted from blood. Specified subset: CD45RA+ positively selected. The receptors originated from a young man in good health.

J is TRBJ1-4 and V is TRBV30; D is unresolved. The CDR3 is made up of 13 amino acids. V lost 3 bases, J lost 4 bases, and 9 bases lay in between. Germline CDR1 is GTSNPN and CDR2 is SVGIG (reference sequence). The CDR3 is CAWRADHNEKLFF. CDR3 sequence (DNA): TGTGCCTGGAGGGCGGACCATAATGAAAAACTGTTTTTT.

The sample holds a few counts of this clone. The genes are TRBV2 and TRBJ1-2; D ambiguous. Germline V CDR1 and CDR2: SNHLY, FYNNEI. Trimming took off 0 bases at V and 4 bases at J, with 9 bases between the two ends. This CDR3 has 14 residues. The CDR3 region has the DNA TGTGCCAGCAGTGAAGCTAGGCAGACCTATGGCTACACCTTC. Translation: CASSEARQTYGYTF.

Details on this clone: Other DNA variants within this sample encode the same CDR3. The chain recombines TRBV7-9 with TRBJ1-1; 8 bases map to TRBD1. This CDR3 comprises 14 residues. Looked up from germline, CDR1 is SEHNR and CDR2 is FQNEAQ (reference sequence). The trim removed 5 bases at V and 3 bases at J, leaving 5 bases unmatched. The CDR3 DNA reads TGTGCCAGCAGCCCCGACAGGGGACACACTGAAGCTTTCTTT. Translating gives CASSPDRGHTEAFF.

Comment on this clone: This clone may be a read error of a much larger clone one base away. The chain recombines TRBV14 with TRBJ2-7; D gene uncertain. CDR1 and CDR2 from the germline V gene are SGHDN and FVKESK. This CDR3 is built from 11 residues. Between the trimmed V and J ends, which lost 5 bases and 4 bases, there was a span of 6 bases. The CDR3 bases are TGTGCCAGCAGCTCCTATTACGAGCAGTACTTC. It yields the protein CASSSYYEQYF. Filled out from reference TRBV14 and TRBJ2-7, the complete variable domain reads EAGVTQFPSHSVIEKGQTVTLRCDPISGHDNLYWYRRVMGKEIKFLLHFVKESKQDESGMPNNRFLAERTGGTYSTLKVQPAELEDSGVYFCASSSYYEQYFGPGTRLTVT.

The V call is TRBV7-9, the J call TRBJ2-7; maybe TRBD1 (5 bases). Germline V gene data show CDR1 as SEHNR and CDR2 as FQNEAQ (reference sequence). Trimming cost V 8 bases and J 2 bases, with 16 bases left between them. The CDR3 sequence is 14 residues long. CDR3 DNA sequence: TGTGCCAGCCTACGACAGATAGGGCCCTACGAGCAGTACTTC. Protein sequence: CASLRQIGPYEQYF.

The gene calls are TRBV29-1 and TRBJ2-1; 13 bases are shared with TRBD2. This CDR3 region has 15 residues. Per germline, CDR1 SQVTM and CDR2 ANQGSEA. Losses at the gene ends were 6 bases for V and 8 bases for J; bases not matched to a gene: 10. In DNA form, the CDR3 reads TGCAGCGTCGCCGCCGGGACTAGCGGGATCGATGAGCAGTTCTTC. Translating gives CSVAAGTSGIDEQFF.

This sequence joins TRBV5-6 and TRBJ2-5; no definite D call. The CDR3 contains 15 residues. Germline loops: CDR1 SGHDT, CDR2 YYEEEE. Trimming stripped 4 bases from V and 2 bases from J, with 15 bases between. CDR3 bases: TGTGCCAGCAGCCCCCCCGGGCCGGCACAAGAGACCCAGTACTTC. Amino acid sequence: CASSPPGPAQETQYF.

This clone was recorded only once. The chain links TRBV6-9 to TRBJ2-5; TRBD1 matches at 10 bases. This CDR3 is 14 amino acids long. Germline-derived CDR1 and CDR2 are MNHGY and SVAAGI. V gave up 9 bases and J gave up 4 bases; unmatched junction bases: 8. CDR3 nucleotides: TGTGCCAGTGAGGGACAGGGGTTTGGAGAGACCCAGTACTTC. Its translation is CASEGQGFGETQYF.

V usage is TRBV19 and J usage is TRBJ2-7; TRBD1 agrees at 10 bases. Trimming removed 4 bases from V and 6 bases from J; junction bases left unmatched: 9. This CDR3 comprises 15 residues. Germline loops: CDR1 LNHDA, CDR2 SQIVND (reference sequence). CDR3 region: CASSTTGTGVREQYF. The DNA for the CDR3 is TGTGCCAGTAGTACGACCGGGACAGGGGTTCGCGAGCAGTACTTC. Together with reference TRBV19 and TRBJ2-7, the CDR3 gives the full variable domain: DGGITQSPKYLFRKEGQNVTLSCEQNLNHDAMYWYRQDPGQGLRLIYYSQIVNDFQKGDIAEGYSVSREKKESFPLTVTSAQKNPTAFYLCASSTTGTGVREQYFGPGTRLTVT.

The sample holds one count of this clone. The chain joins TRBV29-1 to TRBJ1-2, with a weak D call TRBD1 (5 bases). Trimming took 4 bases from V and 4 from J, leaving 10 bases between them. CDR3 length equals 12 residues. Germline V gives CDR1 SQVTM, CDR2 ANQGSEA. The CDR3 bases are TGCAGCGTTGTTCCGGACACCTATGGCTACACCTTC. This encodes CSVVPDTYGYTF.